These T cell receptor beta chains were read from a single sample in a study of identical twins. TCRdb re-called the 5' RACE reads through MiXCR, storing one row per CDR3 protein. The sample lists roughly 1,500,000 distinct CDR3 sequences; about 31% were seen once. The specimen was cord blood. The receptors were gathered from a newborn girl in good health. Both conserved end residues are part of each CDR3. Fields, in order: D gene, clone size, J gene, V gene, CDR3 DNA, CDR3 protein. D genes are given only for firm matches. Expanded clones are given a class, and other clones once, few, many or no size at all.

TRBD1	few	TRBJ1-1	TRBV2	TGTGCCAGCAGTCTGGACAGGCGGCACACTGAAGCTTTCTTT	CASSLDRRHTEAFF
TRBD2	.	TRBJ2-7	TRBV28	TGTGCCAGCAGTTTACTGGGACTAGCGGGAGGGCCTCACGAGCAGTACTTC	CASSLLGLAGGPHEQYF
.	few	TRBJ1-5	TRBV7-2	TGTGCCAGCAGCCCGGGGACACGCGATATGGGGCCCCAGCATTTT	CASSPGTRDMGPQHF
.	.	TRBJ2-7	TRBV2	TGTGCCAGCAGTGACCAGGGGAAGGCCTACGAGCAGTACTTC	CASSDQGKAYEQYF
TRBD2	.	TRBJ2-1	TRBV7-2	TGTGCCAGCAGCATTAGCGGGGTTTACTCCTACAATGAGCAGTTCTTC	CASSISGVYSYNEQFF
.	many	TRBJ2-1	TRBV6-5	TGTGCCAGCAGTCTCTTGCGGAACAGGAACAATGAGCAGTTCTTC	CASSLLRNRNNEQFF
.	few	TRBJ1-1	TRBV18	TGTGCCAGCTCACCCAGTAAGCAGACTGAAGCTTTCTTT	CASSPSKQTEAFF
.	.	TRBJ1-5	TRBV6-6	TGTGCCAGCAGTTATGGGGGCGGGAACAATCAGCCCCAGCATTTT	CASSYGGGNNQPQHF
TRBD1	.	TRBJ2-4	TRBV28	TGTGCCAGCAGCCCCAGGGGGACAGTCAAAAACATTCAGTACTTC	CASSPRGTVKNIQYF
TRBD2	few	TRBJ2-3	TRBV7-6	TGTGCCAGCAGCTTAGGGCCAGGGAGGGGTACAGATACGCAGTATTTT	CASSLGPGRGTDTQYF
.	.	TRBJ1-2	TRBV9	TGTGCCAGCAGCGTAGCGGTGGGGGCCTCCTATGGCTACACCTTC	CASSVAVGASYGYTF
.	.	TRBJ1-2	TRBV7-9	TGTGCCAGCAGCTCCCGATCTTTCGGGGGAATCGGCTATGGCTACACCTTC	CASSSRSFGGIGYGYTF
TRBD1	.	TRBJ2-1	TRBV9	TGTGCCAGCAGCCCGTGGACAGGGATTCTTCAGGGCTCCTACAATGAGCAGTTCTTC	CASSPWTGILQGSYNEQFF
.	few	TRBJ2-5	TRBV28	TGTGCCAGCATCTATACCGGGGCAGTCCAAGAGACCCAGTACTTC	CASIYTGAVQETQYF
TRBD1	few	TRBJ2-7	TRBV14	TGTGCCAGCAGCCGCCTTGGACAGGAGTCCGGCTACGAGCAGTACTTC	CASSRLGQESGYEQYF
TRBD1	.	TRBJ2-3	TRBV15	TGTGCCACCGGACAGGGGTACACAGATACGCAGTATTTT	CATGQGYTDTQYF
TRBD2	.	TRBJ2-1	TRBV24-1	TGTGCCACCAGTGATCCACCGGGACTAGCGGGAGGTTGGTCCTACAATGAGCAGTTCTTC	CATSDPPGLAGGWSYNEQFF
.	.	TRBJ2-5	TRBV20-1	TGCAGTGCGGGTAGGCTAATCCAAGAGACCCAGTACTTC	CSAGRLIQETQYF
TRBD1	.	TRBJ2-1	TRBV4-1	TGCGCCAGCAGCCAAGAGCCGGGACAGTTATACAATGAGCAGTTCTTC	CASSQEPGQLYNEQFF
TRBD1	.	TRBJ1-1	TRBV12-3/TRBV12-4	TGTGCCAGCAGTCCCAGGGGGCCCTCCACTGAAGCTTTCTTT	CASSPRGPSTEAFF
.	.	TRBJ2-7	TRBV5-1	TGCGCCAGCAGCTTGCAAAGAAGGGAACGGGCCTACGAGCAGTACTTC	CASSLQRRERAYEQYF
.	few	TRBJ2-7	TRBV20-1	TGCAGTGCTAGAGATGGGGGTTTGGACGAGCAGTACTTC	CSARDGGLDEQYF
.	.	TRBJ1-5	TRBV6-1	TGTGCCAGCAGTGAATTTGGGGGTAGCAATCAGCCCCAGCATTTT	CASSEFGGSNQPQHF
.	many	TRBJ2-3	TRBV6-2/TRBV6-3	TGTGCCAGCAGTTACCCTCCTACAGATACGCAGTATTTT	CASSYPPTDTQYF
.	few	TRBJ2-5	TRBV19	TGTGCCAGTAGTCCGCCGGGCGGGACCCAGTACTTC	CASSPPGGTQYF
TRBD1	.	TRBJ2-5	TRBV27	TGTGCCAGCAGTTTGTGGACAGGGGCGCAAGAGACCCAGTACTTC	CASSLWTGAQETQYF
.	.	TRBJ2-3	TRBV24-1	TGTGCCACCAGACGTGGCGGGGGCGGTGGAGATACGCAGTATTTT	CATRRGGGGGDTQYF
.	.	TRBJ2-5	TRBV20-1	TGCAGTGCACTGGACTTGAGGGGAACCAATGAGCAGTACTTC	CSALDLRGTNEQYF
TRBD2	few	TRBJ2-7	TRBV6-6	TGTGCCAGCAGTTCCCCGGGGGGGCTTCGGTACGAGCAGTACTTC	CASSSPGGLRYEQYF
.	few	TRBJ2-3	TRBV27	TGTGCCAGCAGTCTCACAGGACGCGGGGATACGCAGTATTTT	CASSLTGRGDTQYF
TRBD1	.	TRBJ2-5	TRBV7-9	TGTGCCAGCAGCATAGACAGGGGGATCGCCAAAAACACTCAGTACTTC	CASSIDRGIAKNTQYF
.	many	TRBJ2-3	TRBV28	TGTGCCAGCAGTTTAGACAGCGGAGATACGCAGTATTTT	CASSLDSGDTQYF
.	few	TRBJ2-7	TRBV20-1	TGCAGTGCTCCACACACCCAGAGCTCCTACAATGAGCAGTACTTC	CSAPHTQSSYNEQYF
.	.	TRBJ1-6	TRBV2	TGTGCCAGCAGTGAATTTGGGGCAGGGCGGTCACCCCTCCACTTT	CASSEFGAGRSPLHF
.	few	TRBJ1-1	TRBV6-6	TGTGCCAGCAGCCACGTCCGACAGGTAAACACTGAAGCTTTCTTT	CASSHVRQVNTEAFF
TRBD2	.	TRBJ2-4	TRBV6-5	TGTGCCAGCAGTTCCCGGACTAGCGGGAGGGCCCTCGGAGCCAAAAACATTCAGTACTTC	CASSSRTSGRALGAKNIQYF
.	.	TRBJ1-2	TRBV7-9	TGTGCCAGCAGCTCCTCCTTGACAGATAACTATGGCTACACCTTC	CASSSSLTDNYGYTF
TRBD2	.	TRBJ2-3	TRBV4-1	TGCGCCAGCAGCCAAACTAGCGGGAGGGCCCACCTCACAGATACGCAGTATTTT	CASSQTSGRAHLTDTQYF
.	.	TRBJ2-1	TRBV29-1	TGCAGCGTTGAAGCGGGGGCCCTATACAATGAGCAGTTCTTC	CSVEAGALYNEQFF
TRBD1	.	TRBJ1-1	TRBV28	TGTGCCAGCAGTTGGCAGGGGGCCATGAACACTGAAGCTTTCTTT	CASSWQGAMNTEAFF
.	.	TRBJ2-3	TRBV10-3	TGTGCCATCAGTACAAGGGGGGCGGGGGCAGATACGCAGTATTTT	CAISTRGAGADTQYF
TRBD1	.	TRBJ1-4	TRBV28	TGTGCCAGCAGTTTTTTAGACAGGGGAGGTGAAAAACTGTTTTTT	CASSFLDRGGEKLFF
.	few	TRBJ2-5	TRBV12-3/TRBV12-4	TGTGCCAGCAGTCCCGGGAGAAGGGAGACCCAGTACTTC	CASSPGRRETQYF
.	few	TRBJ2-1	TRBV10-3	TGTGCCATCAGTTCGGCGGGAAGGGGCCACCAACCTTACAATGAGCAGTTCTTC	CAISSAGRGHQPYNEQFF
.	few	TRBJ2-7	TRBV20-1	TGCAGTGCGCCCCACAGGGACCGCGCCTACGAGCAGTACTTC	CSAPHRDRAYEQYF
TRBD1	.	TRBJ2-5	TRBV5-1	TGCGCCAGCAGCCCGCTCGACAGGGCTGGGACCCAGTACTTC	CASSPLDRAGTQYF
.	.	TRBJ1-5	TRBV7-9	TGTGCCAGCAGCTTAAAGGGGGTGGAGCAGCCCCAGCATTTT	CASSLKGVEQPQHF